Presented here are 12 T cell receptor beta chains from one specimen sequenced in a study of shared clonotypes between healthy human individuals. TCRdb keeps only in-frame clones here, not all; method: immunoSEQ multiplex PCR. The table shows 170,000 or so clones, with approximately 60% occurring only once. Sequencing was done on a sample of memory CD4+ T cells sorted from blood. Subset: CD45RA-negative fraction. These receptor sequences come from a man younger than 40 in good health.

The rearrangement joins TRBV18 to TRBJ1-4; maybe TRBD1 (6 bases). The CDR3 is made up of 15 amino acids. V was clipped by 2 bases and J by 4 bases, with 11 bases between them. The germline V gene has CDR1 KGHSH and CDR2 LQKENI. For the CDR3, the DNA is TGTGCCAGCTCACCAAGGACAGATTATAATGAAAAACTGTTTTTT. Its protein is CASSPRTDYNEKLFF. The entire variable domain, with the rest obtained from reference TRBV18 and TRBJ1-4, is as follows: NAGVMQNPRHLVRRRGQEARLRCSPMKGHSHVYWYRQLPEEGLKFMVYLQKENIIDESGMPKERFSAEFPKEGPSILRIQQVVRGDSAAYFCASSPRTDYNEKLFFGSGTQLSVL.

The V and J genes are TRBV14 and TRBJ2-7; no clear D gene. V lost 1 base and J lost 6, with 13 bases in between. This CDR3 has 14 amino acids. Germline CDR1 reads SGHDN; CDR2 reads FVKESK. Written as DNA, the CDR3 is TGTGCCAGCAGCCAAGTCGCTTCGACCGGCGAGCAGTACTTC. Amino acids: CASSQVASTGEQYF.

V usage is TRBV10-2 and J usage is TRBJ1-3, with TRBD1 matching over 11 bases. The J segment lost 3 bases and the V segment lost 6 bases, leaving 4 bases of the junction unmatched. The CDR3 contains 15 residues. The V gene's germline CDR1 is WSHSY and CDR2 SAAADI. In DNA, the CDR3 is TGCGCCAGCAGGGGGACAGGGGGTTTTGGAAACACCATATATTTT. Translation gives CASRGTGGFGNTIYF.

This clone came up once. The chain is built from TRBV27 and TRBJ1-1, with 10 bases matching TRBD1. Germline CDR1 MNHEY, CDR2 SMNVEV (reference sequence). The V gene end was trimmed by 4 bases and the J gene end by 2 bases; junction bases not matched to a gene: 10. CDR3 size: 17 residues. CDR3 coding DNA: TGTGCCAGCAGTTCCCTCGGACAGGGGGGGCTAAACACTGAAGCTTTCTTT. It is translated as CASSSLGQGGLNTEAFF.

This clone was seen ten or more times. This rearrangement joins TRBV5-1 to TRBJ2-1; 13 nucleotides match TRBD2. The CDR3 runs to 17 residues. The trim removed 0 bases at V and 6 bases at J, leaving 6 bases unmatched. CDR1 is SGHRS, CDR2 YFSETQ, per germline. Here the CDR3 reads CASSLVPRTSGGNEQFF. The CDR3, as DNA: TGCGCCAGCAGCTTGGTTCCCCGGACTAGCGGGGGCAATGAGCAGTTCTTC.

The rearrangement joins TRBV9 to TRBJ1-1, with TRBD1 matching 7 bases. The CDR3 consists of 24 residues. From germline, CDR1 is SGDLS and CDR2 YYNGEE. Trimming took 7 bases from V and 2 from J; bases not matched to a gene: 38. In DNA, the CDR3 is TGTGCCAGCCCTAGACATCGGCGACAGGGCTGTCCCAACCTAATTAACTCTTTCAACACTGAAGCTTTCTTT. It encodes CASPRHRRQGCPNLINSFNTEAFF.

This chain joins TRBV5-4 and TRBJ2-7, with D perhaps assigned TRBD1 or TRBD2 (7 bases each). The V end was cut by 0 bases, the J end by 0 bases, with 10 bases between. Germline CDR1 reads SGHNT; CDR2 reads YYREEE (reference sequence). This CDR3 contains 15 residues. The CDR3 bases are TGTGCCAGCAGCTTGGCAGGGGGGGGCTCCTACGAGCAGTACTTC. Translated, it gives CASSLAGGGSYEQYF. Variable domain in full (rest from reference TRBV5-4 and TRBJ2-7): ETGVTQSPTHLIKTRGQQVTLRCSSQSGHNTVSWYQQALGQGPQFIFQYYREEENGRGNFPPRFSGLQFPNYSSELNVNALELDDSALYLCASSLAGGGSYEQYFGPGTRLTVT.

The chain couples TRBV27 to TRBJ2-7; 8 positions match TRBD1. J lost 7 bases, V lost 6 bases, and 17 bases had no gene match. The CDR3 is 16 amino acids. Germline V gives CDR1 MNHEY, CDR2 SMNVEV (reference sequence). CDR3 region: CASRKNAGTGPVEQYF. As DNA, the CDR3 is TGTGCCAGCAGGAAAAACGCCGGGACAGGCCCTGTGGAGCAGTACTTC.

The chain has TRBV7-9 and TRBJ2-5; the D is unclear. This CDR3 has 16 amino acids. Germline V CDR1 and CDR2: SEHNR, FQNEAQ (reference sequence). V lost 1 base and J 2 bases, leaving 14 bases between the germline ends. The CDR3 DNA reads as TGTGCCAGCAGCTTAGGGATCCAGCGTTCGCAAGAGACCCAGTACTTC. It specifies CASSLGIQRSQETQYF.

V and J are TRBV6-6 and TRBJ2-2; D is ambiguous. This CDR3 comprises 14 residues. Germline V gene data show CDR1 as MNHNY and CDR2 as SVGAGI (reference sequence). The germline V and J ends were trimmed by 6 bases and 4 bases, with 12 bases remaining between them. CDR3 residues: CASRTIEFTGELFF. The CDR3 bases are TGTGCCAGCAGGACCATTGAATTCACCGGGGAGCTGTTTTTT.

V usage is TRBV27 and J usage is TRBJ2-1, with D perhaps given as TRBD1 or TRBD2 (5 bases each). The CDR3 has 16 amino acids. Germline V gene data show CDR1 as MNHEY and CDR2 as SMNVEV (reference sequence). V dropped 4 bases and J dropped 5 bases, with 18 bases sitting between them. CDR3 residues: CASSSAPGTLNNEQFF. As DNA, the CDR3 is TGTGCCAGCAGTTCCGCGCCCGGGACGCTTAACAATGAGCAGTTCTTC.

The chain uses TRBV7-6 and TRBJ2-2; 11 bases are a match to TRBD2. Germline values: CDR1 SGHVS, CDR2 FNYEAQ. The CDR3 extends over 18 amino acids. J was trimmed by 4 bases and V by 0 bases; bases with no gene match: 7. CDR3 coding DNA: TGTGCCAGCAGCTTAGCCTCGGGACTAGCGGCCGCCACCGGGGAGCTGTTTTTT. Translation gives CASSLASGLAAATGELFF.